The 22 T cell receptor beta chains below were found in one sample sequenced in a study of T cell responses to AZD1222 COVID-19 vaccine. Assay: immunoSEQ multiplex PCR; the TCRdb copy retains only in-frame clones and omits some. The sample contains approximately 93,000 clones, 75% to 90% of which appear only once. Specimen: peripheral blood, collected 28 days after the second AZD1222 dose. The source is an adult who received the AZD1222 COVID-19 vaccine.

CDR3 protein: CAWSSDTYSNQPQHF. CDR3 coding DNA: TGTGCCTGGAGTTCTGACACGTATAGCAATCAGCCCCAGCATTTT. The gene calls are TRBV30 and TRBJ1-5; no clear D gene. The CDR3 consists of 15 residues. The germline V gene encodes CDR1 GTSNPN and CDR2 SVGIG (reference sequence). Between the trimmed V and J ends, which lost 2 bases and 0 bases, there was a span of 11 bases.

V gene TRBV6-2 or TRBV6-3 combines with J gene TRBJ1-1; D is uncertain. CDR1 and CDR2 from the germline V gene are MNHEY and SVGEGT. This CDR3 is built from 15 residues. V was shortened by 5 bases and J by 1 base, with 14 bases between the two germline ends. CDR3 in DNA: TGTGCCAGCAGTCCCCCGGGCCCCTCGAACACTGAAGCTTTCTTT. This sequence encodes CASSPPGPSNTEAFF.

The V call is TRBV2, the J call TRBJ1-1, with D hard to call. CDR1 and CDR2 from the germline V gene are SNHLY and FYNNEI. Trimming left V 2 bases short and J 5 bases short, with 6 bases between. The CDR3 has 12 amino acids. CDR3 residues: CASSERVTEAFF. DNA for the CDR3: TGTGCCAGCAGTGAAAGGGTTACTGAAGCTTTCTTT.

This chain connects TRBV5-1 to TRBJ1-1, with a tentative D call TRBD1 (5 bases). The CDR3 is 14 residues long. Trimming stripped 0 bases from V and 1 base from J, with 7 bases between. The germline V gene encodes CDR1 SGHRS and CDR2 YFSETQ. The CDR3 DNA reads TGCGCCAGCAGCTTGGGGGGACCGAACACTGAAGCTTTCTTT. Its protein is CASSLGGPNTEAFF.

This clone was recorded once. The chain is built from TRBV5-4 and TRBJ1-6; possibly TRBD1 for D (5 bases). The ends were cut back, 9 bases at V and 8 bases at J, with 12 bases in the middle. Per germline, CDR1 SGHNT and CDR2 YYREEE (reference sequence). CDR3 length equals 12 residues. The CDR3 bases are TGTGCCACCGGGACGGAGGATTCACCCCTCCACTTT. It translates to CATGTEDSPLHF.

This clone has only a few counts. The rearrangement joins TRBV5-5 to TRBJ2-2; D remains unclear. The length of the CDR3 is 15 residues. Germline values: CDR1 SGHKS, CDR2 YYEKEE (reference sequence). Trimming shortened V by 0 bases and J by 3 bases, and 9 bases separated the two germline ends. The CDR3 region is CASSLVTTDTGELFF. DNA for the CDR3: TGTGCCAGCAGCTTGGTAACAACGGACACCGGGGAGCTGTTTTTT.

The chain couples TRBV19 to TRBJ1-1; 7 nucleotides align to TRBD1. Losses at the gene ends were 11 bases for V and 3 bases for J; bases not matched to a gene: 6. This CDR3 is built from 12 residues. Germline V gene lookup returns CDR1 LNHDA and CDR2 SQIVND (reference sequence). The CDR3 is CASRQGYTEAFF. CDR3 DNA: TGTGCCTCCCGACAGGGTTACACTGAAGCTTTCTTT. Filled out from reference TRBV19 and TRBJ1-1, the complete variable domain reads DGGITQSPKYLFRKEGQNVTLSCEQNLNHDAMYWYRQDPGQGLRLIYYSQIVNDFQKGDIAEGYSVSREKKESFPLTVTSAQKNPTAFYLCASRQGYTEAFFGQGTRLTVV.

The chain couples TRBV5-4 to TRBJ1-6; no reliable D call. The V and J ends lost 7 bases and 7 bases respectively, with 15 bases between them. From germline, CDR1 is SGHNT and CDR2 YYREEE (reference sequence). This CDR3 comprises 14 residues. CDR3 in DNA: TGTGCCAGCGCCATCCGGGCCCTGAATTCACCCCTCCACTTT. Protein sequence: CASAIRALNSPLHF. Looking up the rest from reference TRBV5-4 and TRBJ1-6 gives the full variable domain: ETGVTQSPTHLIKTRGQQVTLRCSSQSGHNTVSWYQQALGQGPQFIFQYYREEENGRGNFPPRFSGLQFPNYSSELNVNALELDDSALYLCASAIRALNSPLHFGNGTRLTVT.

The chain links TRBV11-3 to TRBJ2-5; D gene ambiguous. Deletions cut 0 bases from V and 9 bases from J, with 8 bases between. This CDR3 contains 12 residues. Germline CDR1 reads SGHNT; CDR2 reads YENEEA. CDR3 in DNA: TGTGCCAGCAGCTTAGACACGCCTGCCCAGTACTTC. It encodes CASSLDTPAQYF.

The V gene is TRBV30, the J gene TRBJ1-1; D remains ambiguous. Germline V gene data show CDR1 as GTSNPN and CDR2 as SVGIG (reference sequence). CDR3 length: 14 amino acids. Trimming left V 6 bases short and J 11 bases short, with 25 bases between. The DNA of the CDR3 is TGTGCCTGCCCAAGGTCGGATGACCCCTTGAAGGCTTTCTTT. Amino acids: CACPRSDDPLKAFF.

The J gene is TRBJ2-3, the V gene TRBV4-3; 8 nucleotides line up with TRBD1. Unmatched junction bases numbered 4, after V lost 4 bases and J lost 4 bases. The CDR3 has 14 residues. Germline CDR1 and CDR2: LGHNA and YSLEER. CDR3 sequence: CASSLGQGSDTQYF. The CDR3 DNA sequence: TGCGCCAGCAGCCTAGGACAGGGATCAGATACGCAGTATTTT.

This clone was detected once. This chain links TRBV2 with TRBJ2-1; D is ambiguous. The germline V and J ends were trimmed by 1 base and 5 bases, with 9 bases remaining between them. This CDR3 contains 14 residues. Per germline, CDR1 SNHLY and CDR2 FYNNEI. CDR3 in amino acids: CASSEGVSDNEQFF. Written as DNA, the CDR3 is TGTGCCAGCAGTGAAGGGGTCTCAGACAATGAGCAGTTCTTC.

The CDR3 DNA follows: TGTGCCAGCCGCCAGCCTCTTTACTCCTACAATGAGCAGTTCTTC. Its protein is CASRQPLYSYNEQFF. This chain connects TRBV27 to TRBJ2-1; D is undetermined. V was trimmed by 8 bases and J by 0 bases, leaving 14 bases between them. The CDR3 runs 15 residues. Germline V gene data show CDR1 as MNHEY and CDR2 as SMNVEV (reference sequence).

The chain uses TRBV2 and TRBJ2-3; D ambiguous. The CDR3 spans 14 residues. Germline V gene data show CDR1 as SNHLY and CDR2 as FYNNEI. Trimming took 7 bases from V and 1 from J, leaving 12 bases between them. CDR3 protein: CASMKGSGTDTQYF. CDR3 nucleotides: TGTGCCAGCATGAAGGGAAGTGGCACAGATACGCAGTATTTT.

The CDR3 loop reads CASSLSLAVSSYEQYF. CDR3 DNA: TGTGCCAGCAGTTTATCCCTAGCGGTCAGCTCCTACGAGCAGTACTTC. The rearrangement uses TRBV27 and TRBJ2-7; 7 bases are a match to TRBD2. J lost 0 bases, V lost 0 bases, and 5 bases had no gene match. The CDR3 consists of 16 residues. Looked up from germline, CDR1 is MNHEY and CDR2 is SMNVEV (reference sequence).

V and J are TRBV19 and TRBJ2-3; possibly TRBD2 for D (6 bases). Trimming shortened V by 7 bases and J by 4 bases, and 15 bases separated the two germline ends. Per the germline V gene, CDR1 is LNHDA and CDR2 is SQIVND (reference sequence). This CDR3 region has 14 residues. The CDR3 bases are TGTGCCAGTAAAATGGGGGGAGCGGCAGATACGCAGTATTTT. Its translation is CASKMGGAADTQYF.

This chain joins TRBV10-1 and TRBJ2-4, with a tentative D call TRBD2 (5 bases). V lost 2 bases, J lost 6 bases, and 11 bases lay in between. This CDR3 is built from 14 residues. The germline V gene encodes CDR1 WNHNN and CDR2 SYGVQD (reference sequence). The CDR3 sequence is CASSEHGNPNIQYF. The DNA for the CDR3 is TGCGCCAGCAGTGAGCACGGGAACCCAAACATTCAGTACTTC.

The chain uses TRBV14 and TRBJ1-5; no definite D call. The CDR3 runs 18 residues. Germline V lookup: CDR1 SGHDN, CDR2 FVKESK. V lost 2 bases, J lost 9 bases, and 26 bases lay in between. The CDR3 sequence is CASSQPGTGNLFIWPQHF. The CDR3 DNA follows: TGTGCCAGCAGCCAACCCGGTACGGGCAATCTGTTTATATGGCCCCAGCATTTT.

V usage is TRBV12-3 or TRBV12-4 and J usage is TRBJ2-5; the D is unclear. V gave up 2 bases and J gave up 3 bases, with 7 bases separating them. CDR3 length equals 13 residues. CDR3 residues: CASSLRSEETQYF. CDR3 nucleotides: TGTGCCAGCAGTTTACGCAGTGAAGAGACCCAGTACTTC.

V is TRBV12-3 or TRBV12-4 and J is TRBJ2-3; D remains ambiguous. The CDR3 extends over 12 amino acids. Trimming left V 5 bases short and J 8 bases short, with 11 bases between. This CDR3 reads CASSPNARTQYF. For the CDR3, the DNA is TGTGCCAGCAGTCCCAACGCCCGTACGCAGTATTTT.

This chain connects TRBV6-2 or TRBV6-3 to TRBJ1-1; D is uncertain. The CDR3 sequence is 13 residues long. Germline CDR1 is MNHEY and CDR2 is SVGEGT. Trimming pared 5 bases from V and 4 bases from J, leaving 11 bases between. CDR3 sequence reads: CASSLREVTEAFF. The CDR3 DNA follows: TGTGCCAGCAGTCTCCGGGAGGTCACTGAAGCTTTCTTT.

The chain's CDR3 is CASRIGGTGSTYEQYF. CDR3 in DNA: TGTGCCAGCAGGATTGGTGGGACAGGGAGTACGTACGAGCAGTACTTC. V is TRBV5-4 and J is TRBJ2-7; 9 bases map to TRBD1. Looked up from germline, CDR1 is SGHNT and CDR2 is YYREEE (reference sequence). The CDR3 is made up of 16 amino acids. With V trimmed by 5 bases and J by 4 bases, 13 bases remained unmatched. Supplemented by reference TRBV5-4 and TRBJ2-7, the full variable domain reads ETGVTQSPTHLIKTRGQQVTLRCSSQSGHNTVSWYQQALGQGPQFIFQYYREEENGRGNFPPRFSGLQFPNYSSELNVNALELDDSALYLCASRIGGTGSTYEQYFGPGTRLTVT.